A single sample gave rise to the 11 T cell receptor beta chains below, sequenced in a study of blood T cell repertoires in COVID-19. The assay was immunoSEQ multiplex PCR, and TCRdb's table has in-frame clones only and misses some. The sample shows around 150,000 clones, about 86% of them seen only once. The sample taken for sequencing was peripheral blood. These receptors came from a woman between 40 and 55 years old with acute or convalescent COVID-19.

Comments on this clone: Compared with germline, one end of the junction differs, possibly owing to a read error. The chain couples TRBV7-7 to TRBJ2-3; 14 bases line up with TRBD2. The CDR3 totals 17 residues. Germline V gene lookup returns CDR1 SSHAT and CDR2 FNYEAQ (reference sequence). The CDR3 loop is CASSAGTSGSPFDTQYF. CDR3 DNA: TGTGCTAGCAGCGCAGGGACTAGCGGGAGCCCTTTTGATACGCAGTATTTT.

The chain employs TRBV12-3 or TRBV12-4 and TRBJ2-3; D possibly corresponds to TRBD2 (5 bases). The CDR3 has 13 residues. V gave up 5 bases and J gave up 3 bases, with 9 bases separating them. CDR3 sequence (DNA): TGTGCCAGCAGTCTACGGAGGACAGATACGCAGTATTTT. This codes for CASSLRRTDTQYF.

This chain links TRBV4-3 with TRBJ1-3; D unresolved. Per germline, CDR1 LGHNA and CDR2 YSLEER. The V end lost 2 bases, the J end lost 7 bases, and 9 bases lay between the germline ends. The CDR3 has 13 amino acids. The CDR3 DNA reads as TGCGCCAGCAGCCAACTAGGAGGGAACACCATATATTTT. This codes for CASSQLGGNTIYF.

The chain is built from TRBV28 and TRBJ2-2, with 10 bases fitting TRBD1. After removal of 4 bases from V and 4 bases from J, the junction contained 6 bases not matched to a gene. Germline loops: CDR1 MDHEN, CDR2 SYDVKM. This CDR3 has 16 amino acids. As DNA, the CDR3 is TGTGCCAGCAGTTCCCCGGGACAGGGGACCACCGGGGAGCTGTTTTTT. This codes for CASSSPGQGTTGELFF.

This chain links TRBV4-2 with TRBJ2-2; 7 bases line up with TRBD1. The CDR3 sequence is 16 residues long. Trimming removed 4 bases from V and 6 bases from J; junction bases left unmatched: 11. Germline V gene lookup returns CDR1 LGHNA and CDR2 YNFKEQ. The CDR3 nucleotides read TGTGCCAGCAGCCCTGAGGGGGCCGTTGGACCCGGGGAGCTGTTTTTT. Translation: CASSPEGAVGPGELFF.

J is TRBJ2-3 and V is TRBV7-2; 9 bases match TRBD2. The length of the CDR3 is 14 residues. Germline V gives CDR1 SGHTA, CDR2 FQGNSA. Unmatched junction bases numbered 1, after V lost 6 bases and J lost 0 bases. In DNA, the CDR3 is TGTGCCAGCAGAACTAGCGGGAGCACAGATACGCAGTATTTT. This translates into CASRTSGSTDTQYF.

The chain joins TRBV12-5 to TRBJ2-3, with no clear D. The CDR3 runs 13 residues. Germline CDR1 reads LGHNT; CDR2 reads FRNRAP. The germline V and J ends were trimmed by 5 bases and 1 base, with 7 bases remaining between them. Here the CDR3 reads CASGQPGTDTQYF. CDR3 sequence (DNA): TGTGCTAGTGGTCAACCGGGCACAGATACGCAGTATTTT.

The rearrangement links TRBV12-3 or TRBV12-4 to TRBJ2-7, with D possibly being TRBD1 (6 bases). The CDR3 sequence is 12 residues long. Trimming pared 3 bases from V and 5 bases from J, leaving 8 bases between. The CDR3 nucleotides read TGTGCCAGCAGTTTTCAGGGGAACGAGCAGTACTTC. Its protein product is CASSFQGNEQYF.

This clone was observed a few times. This chain joins TRBV6-5 and TRBJ2-1, with D possibly being TRBD2 (5 bases). V dropped 6 bases and J dropped 10 bases, with 16 bases sitting between them. CDR1 MNHEY and CDR2 SVGAGI come from the germline V gene. This CDR3 is built from 13 residues. The CDR3: CASSQSGSLEQFF. CDR3 coding DNA: TGTGCCAGCAGCCAATCGGGATCCTTAGAGCAGTTCTTC.

A word on this clone: At the DNA level, this CDR3 is encoded by other sequences in the same sample as well. Written as DNA, the CDR3 is TGTGCCTGGAGTGTTAGCAGCTACGAGCAGTACTTC. Residues: CAWSVSSYEQYF. V gene TRBV30 combines with J gene TRBJ2-7, with D unclear. The V and J ends lost 0 bases and 3 bases respectively, with 6 bases between them. This CDR3 region has 12 residues. The V gene's germline CDR1 is GTSNPN and CDR2 SVGIG (reference sequence).

The V and J genes are TRBV27 and TRBJ2-5, with D possibly TRBD1 on 6 matching bases. Germline assignment: CDR1 MNHEY and CDR2 SMNVEV (reference sequence). CDR3 length: 14 amino acids. Trimming took 6 bases from V and 3 from J, leaving 14 bases between them. CDR3: CASRSFNREETQYF. The DNA of the CDR3 is TGTGCCAGCAGATCTTTTAACAGGGAAGAGACCCAGTACTTC.